The 24 T cell receptor beta chains in this list originate from one sample, sequenced in a study of T cells in narcolepsy. The method was immunoSEQ multiplex PCR; TCRdb's version includes in-frame clones alone and lacks a portion of them. Altogether about 32,000 clones are present, about four fifths being singletons, with the ten largest covering 0.5% to 0.85%. Sequencing was performed on memory (CD45RA-) CD4+ T cells from blood. These receptors were collected from a human donor in good health.

This rearrangement joins TRBV27 to TRBJ1-1; perhaps TRBD1 as D (5 bases). This CDR3 comprises 14 residues. Germline CDR1 reads MNHEY; CDR2 reads SMNVEV (reference sequence). V was trimmed by 6 bases and J by 1 base, leaving 12 bases between them. The CDR3 sequence is CASSLTGGNTEAFF. Written as DNA, the CDR3 is TGTGCCAGCAGCCTAACTGGGGGGAACACTGAAGCTTTCTTT.

This chain connects TRBV5-5 to TRBJ1-6; the D is unclear. The CDR3 totals 16 residues. V was cut by 2 bases and J by 13 bases, with 22 bases left in between. CDR1 is SGHKS and CDR2 is YYEKEE in the germline V gene (reference sequence). CDR3 sequence: CASSFGTAAQDGPLHF. In nucleotides, the CDR3 is TGTGCCAGCAGCTTTGGAACGGCCGCCCAGGACGGTCCCCTCCACTTT.

This clone was seen a handful of times. The chain is built from TRBV5-1 and TRBJ1-4, with 7 bases fitting TRBD1. This CDR3 has 14 amino acids. CDR1 is SGHRS, CDR2 YFSETQ, per germline. The J segment lost 8 bases and the V segment lost 0 bases, leaving 4 bases of the junction unmatched. The chain's CDR3 is CASSLGDRREKLFF. CDR3 in DNA: TGCGCCAGCAGCTTGGGGGACAGAAGGGAAAAACTGTTTTTT.

This clone was picked up one time. V is TRBV4-1 and J is TRBJ1-4; perhaps TRBD1 as D (6 bases). Germline CDR1 is MGHRA and CDR2 is YSYEKL. This CDR3 is 16 amino acids long. V was pared by 5 bases and J by 6 bases, with 19 bases between. This CDR3 reads CASSEFTGLVDEKLFF. In DNA form, the CDR3 reads TGCGCCAGCAGCGAATTTACAGGGTTGGTGGATGAAAAACTGTTTTTT.

V usage is TRBV4-2 and J usage is TRBJ1-6, with D possibly being TRBD1 (5 bases). The V and J ends lost 0 bases and 6 bases respectively, with 9 bases between them. The CDR3 spans 15 residues. Germline loops: CDR1 LGHNA, CDR2 YNFKEQ. CDR3 nucleotides: TGTGCCAGCAGCCAAGATCGACAGCTTAATTCACCCCTCCACTTT. Translation: CASSQDRQLNSPLHF.

The V gene is TRBV5-1, the J gene TRBJ2-3; 8 positions agree with TRBD2. This CDR3 region has 13 residues. Germline V gene lookup returns CDR1 SGHRS and CDR2 YFSETQ. V dropped 7 bases and J dropped 2; count of bases not matched to a gene: 3. The CDR3 nucleotides read TGCGCCAGCCGGGAGGGAGCCACAGATACGCAGTATTTT. Translation: CASREGATDTQYF.

The chain employs TRBV29-1 and TRBJ1-1, with D unresolved. The CDR3 length is 13 residues. The V gene lost 4 bases and the J gene lost 6 bases, with 15 bases spanning the gap. Germline V CDR1 and CDR2: SQVTM, ANQGSEA. In DNA form, the CDR3 reads TGCAGCGTTGTTGTTGATCGGGGTTCTGAAGCTTTCTTT. It translates to CSVVVDRGSEAFF.

The V gene is TRBV5-1, the J gene TRBJ1-2, with TRBD1 as a possible D gene (6 bases). Trimming removed 4 bases at V and 5 bases at J, with 18 bases between. CDR3 length: 15 amino acids. In germline, CDR1 is SGHRS, CDR2 YFSETQ. The CDR3 sequence: CASSQKTGRGYGYTF. In DNA form, the CDR3 reads TGCGCCAGCAGCCAGAAAACAGGGAGGGGGTATGGCTACACCTTC.

This clone was counted between two and nine times. The chain carries TRBV30 and TRBJ2-3, with D unresolved. This CDR3 is 11 amino acids long. Germline CDR1 GTSNPN, CDR2 SVGIG (reference sequence). V was clipped by 1 base and J by 4 bases, with 3 bases between them. DNA of the CDR3: TGTGCCTGGAGTGGGTCAGATACGCAGTATTTT. It encodes CAWSGSDTQYF.

The chain combines TRBV5-1 with TRBJ2-7; 9 nucleotides agree with TRBD2. Looked up from germline, CDR1 is SGHRS and CDR2 is YFSETQ. The CDR3 consists of 15 residues. The J segment lost 4 bases and the V segment lost 4 bases, leaving 9 bases of the junction unmatched. CDR3 in amino acids: CASSPRVAGEYEQYF. The CDR3 nucleotides are TGCGCCAGCAGCCCCCGGGTAGCGGGGGAGTACGAGCAGTACTTC.

The chain links TRBV9 to TRBJ1-6; 11 bases line up with TRBD1. J lost 9 bases, V lost 3 bases, and 2 bases had no gene match. This CDR3 spans 14 amino acids. Germline CDR1 is SGDLS and CDR2 is YYNGEE. The CDR3 region is CASSEGTGGSPLHF. Here the CDR3 DNA reads TGTGCCAGCAGCGAGGGGACAGGGGGTTCACCCCTCCACTTT.

The CDR3: CASADRVANQPQHF. The CDR3 region has the DNA TGTGCCAGCGCGGACAGGGTTGCAAATCAGCCCCAGCATTTT. The chain joins TRBV6-1 to TRBJ1-5; 8 bases are shared with TRBD1. The CDR3 covers 14 residues. The trim removed 8 bases at V and 4 bases at J, leaving 7 bases unmatched. Germline V gene sequence: CDR1 MNHNS, CDR2 SASEGT.

This chain connects TRBV9 to TRBJ2-2, with D perhaps matching TRBD1 (5 bases). The germline V and J ends were trimmed by 7 bases and 1 base, with 8 bases remaining between them. Germline V CDR1 and CDR2: SGDLS, YYNGEE. The CDR3 has 13 amino acids. This chain's CDR3 is CASGALNTGELFF. DNA of the CDR3: TGTGCCAGCGGGGCTTTGAACACCGGGGAGCTGTTTTTT.

The CDR3 loop is CAITESRRNTEAFF. The CDR3, as DNA: TGTGCCATCACCGAATCTCGACGGAACACTGAAGCTTTCTTT. The rearrangement joins TRBV10-3 to TRBJ1-1, with unresolved D. Germline V gene sequence: CDR1 ENHRY, CDR2 SYGVKD. Trimming removed 7 bases at V and 1 base at J, with 13 bases between. The CDR3 consists of 14 residues.

The V and J genes are TRBV7-2 and TRBJ2-3, with 9 positions matching TRBD2. The CDR3 extends over 16 amino acids. The V and J ends lost 2 bases and 6 bases, in that order; junction bases with no gene match: 9. Germline V CDR1 and CDR2: SGHTA, FQGNSA. This CDR3 is CASSLRTSAAGDTQYF. The CDR3 DNA reads TGTGCCAGCAGCTTAAGGACTAGCGCGGCCGGGGATACGCAGTATTTT.

This clone was detected only a few times. The rearrangement joins TRBV10-3 to TRBJ1-6; D call uncertain. Germline V gene sequence: CDR1 ENHRY, CDR2 SYGVKD. The CDR3 length is 14 residues. The V end lost 8 bases, the J end lost 9 bases, and 17 bases lay between the germline ends. The DNA for the CDR3 is TGTGCCATCGAACTTTGGCTCCCTAGTTCACCCCTCCACTTT. This sequence encodes CAIELWLPSSPLHF.

The rearrangement uses TRBV19 and TRBJ2-4; D is undetermined. Deletions cut 3 bases from V and 6 bases from J, with 6 bases between. Per germline, CDR1 LNHDA and CDR2 SQIVND (reference sequence). This CDR3 region has 12 residues. CDR3 sequence: CASSIGLNIQYF. CDR3 DNA: TGTGCCAGTAGTATTGGCCTAAACATTCAGTACTTC.

The chain couples TRBV18 to TRBJ2-5; D call uncertain. Germline V gene lookup returns CDR1 KGHSH and CDR2 LQKENI. The V gene lost 2 bases and the J gene lost 3 bases, with 10 bases spanning the gap. The CDR3 runs 14 residues. This CDR3 is CASSPTKPKETQYF. The DNA for the CDR3 is TGTGCCAGCTCACCAACGAAACCTAAAGAGACCCAGTACTTC.

V is TRBV2 and J is TRBJ1-2; D is ambiguous. CDR3 size: 13 residues. Trimming left V 6 bases short and J 0 bases short, with 8 bases between. Germline CDR1 and CDR2: SNHLY and FYNNEI. CDR3 in DNA: TGTGCCAGCAGGCTATACTCTAACTATGGCTACACCTTC. This encodes CASRLYSNYGYTF.

The rearrangement uses TRBV19 and TRBJ2-2; D ambiguous. Trimming pared 3 bases from V and 0 bases from J, leaving 5 bases between. The CDR3 has 14 amino acids. CDR1 and CDR2 (germline): LNHDA, SQIVND (reference sequence). CDR3 sequence reads: CASSIPPNTGELFF. The DNA for the CDR3 is TGTGCCAGTAGTATCCCCCCGAACACCGGGGAGCTGTTTTTT.

The rearrangement links TRBV5-1 to TRBJ2-7; D may match TRBD1 or TRBD2 (6 bases each). This CDR3 region has 18 residues. From germline, CDR1 is SGHRS and CDR2 YFSETQ. Trimming left V 7 bases short and J 7 bases short, with 33 bases between. The chain's CDR3 is CASLFGRGVARIRIEQYF. For the CDR3, the DNA is TGCGCCAGCTTATTTGGTAGGGGGGTAGCACGGATACGAATAGAGCAGTACTTC.

The rearrangement links TRBV15 to TRBJ1-6, with 8 bases fitting TRBD1. Unmatched junction bases numbered 6, after V lost 1 base and J lost 10 bases. This CDR3 contains 15 residues. The germline V gene encodes CDR1 LNHNV and CDR2 YYDKDF (reference sequence). CDR3: CATSRGTGRGSPLHF. The CDR3 bases are TGTGCCACCAGCAGAGGGACAGGGAGAGGGTCACCCCTCCACTTT. The full variable domain, in which reference TRBV15 and TRBJ1-6 provide the parts outside the CDR3, is DAMVIQNPRYQVTQFGKPVTLSCSQTLNHNVMYWYQQKSSQAPKLLFHYYDKDFNNEADTPDNFQSRRPNTSFCFLDIRSPGLGDTAMYLCATSRGTGRGSPLHFGNGTRLTVT.

The chain uses TRBV5-4 and TRBJ1-4, with a tentative D call TRBD1 (6 bases). V was trimmed by 2 bases and J by 5 bases, leaving 13 bases between them. The CDR3 length is 15 residues. Looked up from germline, CDR1 is SGHNT and CDR2 is YYREEE (reference sequence). CDR3 DNA sequence: TGTGCCAGCAGCTTCGGGGGCTTAGAGAATGAAAAACTGTTTTTT. Protein: CASSFGGLENEKLFF.

The chain carries TRBV29-1 and TRBJ1-1; the match to TRBD1 covers 7 bases. The J segment lost 4 bases and the V segment lost 4 bases, leaving 6 bases of the junction unmatched. Germline V gene data show CDR1 as SQVTM and CDR2 as ANQGSEA. The CDR3 loop spans 13 amino acids. CDR3 in DNA: TGCAGCGTTGCTAGGACAGGAGGCACTGAAGCTTTCTTT. Amino acids: CSVARTGGTEAFF.